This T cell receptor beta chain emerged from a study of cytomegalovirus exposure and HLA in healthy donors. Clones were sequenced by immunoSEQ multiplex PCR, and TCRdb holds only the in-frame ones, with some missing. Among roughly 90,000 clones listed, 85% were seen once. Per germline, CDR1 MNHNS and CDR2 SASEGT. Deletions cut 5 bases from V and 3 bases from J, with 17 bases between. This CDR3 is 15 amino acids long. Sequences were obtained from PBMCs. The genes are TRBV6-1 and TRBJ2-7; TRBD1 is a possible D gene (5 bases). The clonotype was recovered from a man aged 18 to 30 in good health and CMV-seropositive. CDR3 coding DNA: TGTGCCAGCAGTAAAGAGACAGTGGACGGCTACGAGCAGTACTTC. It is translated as CASSKETVDGYEQYF.